This section outlines one T cell receptor (beta chain) sequence together with its context. Only in-frame clones appear in the TCRdb table, and some are missing; sequencing was by immunoSEQ multiplex PCR. The sample has about 380,000 clones, more than 85% seen once. CDR1 is SEHNR and CDR2 is FQNEAQ in the germline V gene (reference sequence). CDR3 length: 13 amino acids. The V gene lost 1 base and the J gene lost 3 bases, with 7 bases spanning the gap. This sample is drawn from a study of shared T cell receptors in the human thymus. The chain employs TRBV7-9 and TRBJ2-7; D remains unclear. The sequencing input was thymocytes. This TCR came from a human donor. CDR3 loop: CASSLGSVYEQYF. The CDR3, as DNA: TGTGCCAGCAGCTTAGGGTCTGTCTACGAGCAGTACTTC. Variable domain in full (rest from reference TRBV7-9 and TRBJ2-7): DTGVSQNPRHKITKRGQNVTFRCDPISEHNRLYWYRQTLGQGPEFLTYFQNEAQLEKSRLLSDRFSAERPKGSFSTLEIQRTEQGDSAMYLCASSLGSVYEQYFGPGTRLTVT.